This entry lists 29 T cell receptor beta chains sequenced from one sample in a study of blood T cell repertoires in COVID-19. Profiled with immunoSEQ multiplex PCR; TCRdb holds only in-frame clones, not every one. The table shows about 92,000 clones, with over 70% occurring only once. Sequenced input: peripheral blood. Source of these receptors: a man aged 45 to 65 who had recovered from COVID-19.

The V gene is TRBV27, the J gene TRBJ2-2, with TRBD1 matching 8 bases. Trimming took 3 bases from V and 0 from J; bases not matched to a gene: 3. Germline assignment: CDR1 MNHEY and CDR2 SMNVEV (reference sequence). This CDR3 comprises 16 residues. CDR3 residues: CASSFGQGSNTGELFF. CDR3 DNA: TGTGCCAGCAGTTTCGGACAGGGTTCGAACACCGGGGAGCTGTTTTTT.

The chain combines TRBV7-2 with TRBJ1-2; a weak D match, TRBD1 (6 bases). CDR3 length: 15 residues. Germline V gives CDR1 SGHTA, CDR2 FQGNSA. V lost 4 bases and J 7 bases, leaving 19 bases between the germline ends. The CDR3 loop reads CASSSAPGQGGGYTF. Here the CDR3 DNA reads TGTGCCAGCAGCTCGGCTCCGGGACAAGGGGGTGGCTACACCTTC.

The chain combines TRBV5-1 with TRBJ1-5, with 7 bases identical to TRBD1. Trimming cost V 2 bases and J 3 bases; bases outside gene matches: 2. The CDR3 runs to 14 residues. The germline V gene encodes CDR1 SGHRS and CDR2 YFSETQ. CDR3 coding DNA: TGCGCCAGCAGCTTCACAGGGGACAATCAGCCCCAGCATTTT. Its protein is CASSFTGDNQPQHF.

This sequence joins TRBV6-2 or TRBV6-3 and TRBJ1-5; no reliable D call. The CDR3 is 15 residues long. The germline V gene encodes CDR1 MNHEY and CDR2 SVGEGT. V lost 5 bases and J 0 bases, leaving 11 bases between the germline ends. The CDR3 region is CASSGLGVSNQPQHF. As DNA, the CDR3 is TGTGCCAGCAGTGGACTCGGGGTTAGCAATCAGCCCCAGCATTTT.

The CDR3, as DNA: TGTGCCAGCAGCTTGGGGGGGGTTTCCGAGCAGTACTTC. This translates into CASSLGGVSEQYF. J is TRBJ2-7 and V is TRBV11-3; 7 bases align to TRBD2. The trim removed 3 bases at V and 6 bases at J, leaving 5 bases unmatched. The germline V gene has CDR1 SGHNT and CDR2 YENEEA. The length of the CDR3 is 13 residues.

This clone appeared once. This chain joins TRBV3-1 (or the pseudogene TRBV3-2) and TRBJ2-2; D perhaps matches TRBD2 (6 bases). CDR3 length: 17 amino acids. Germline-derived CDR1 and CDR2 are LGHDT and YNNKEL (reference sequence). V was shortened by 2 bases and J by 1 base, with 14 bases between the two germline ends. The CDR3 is CASSQSWRGRNTGELFF. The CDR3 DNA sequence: TGTGCCAGCAGCCAAAGTTGGAGGGGCAGGAACACCGGGGAGCTGTTTTTT.

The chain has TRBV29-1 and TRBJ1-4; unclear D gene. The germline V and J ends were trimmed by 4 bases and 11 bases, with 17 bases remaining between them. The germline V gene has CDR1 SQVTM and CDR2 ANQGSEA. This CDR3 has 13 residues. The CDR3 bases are TGCAGCGTTGGAGGCCCCACGGGAGAGAAACTGTTTTTT. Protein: CSVGGPTGEKLFF.

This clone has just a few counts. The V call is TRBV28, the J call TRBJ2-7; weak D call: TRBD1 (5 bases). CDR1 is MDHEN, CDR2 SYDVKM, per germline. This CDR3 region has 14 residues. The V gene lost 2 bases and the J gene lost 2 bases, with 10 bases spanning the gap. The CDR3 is CASSLIPQAYEQYF. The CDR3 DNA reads TGTGCCAGCAGTTTAATCCCACAGGCCTACGAGCAGTACTTC.

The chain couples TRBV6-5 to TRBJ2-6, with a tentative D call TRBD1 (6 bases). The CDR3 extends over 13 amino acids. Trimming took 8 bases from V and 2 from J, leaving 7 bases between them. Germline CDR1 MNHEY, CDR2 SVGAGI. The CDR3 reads CASQGPGANVLTF. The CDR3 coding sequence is TGTGCCAGCCAGGGGCCTGGGGCCAACGTCCTGACTTTC.

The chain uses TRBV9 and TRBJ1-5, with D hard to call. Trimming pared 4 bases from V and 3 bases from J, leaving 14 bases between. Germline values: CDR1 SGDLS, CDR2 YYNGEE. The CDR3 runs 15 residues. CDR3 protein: CASSLDWDPNQPQHF. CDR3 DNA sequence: TGTGCCAGCAGCCTGGACTGGGATCCCAATCAGCCCCAGCATTTT.

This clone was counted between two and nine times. CDR3 amino acids: CASSLDRNYEQYF. The DNA for the CDR3 is TGTGCCAGCAGCTTGGACAGGAACTACGAGCAGTACTTC. J is TRBJ2-7 and V is TRBV11-2; 7 bases are a match to TRBD1. CDR1 and CDR2 (germline): SGHAT, FQNNGV. The CDR3 is made up of 13 amino acids. The ends lost 3 bases at V and 3 bases at J; junction bases unmatched: 2.

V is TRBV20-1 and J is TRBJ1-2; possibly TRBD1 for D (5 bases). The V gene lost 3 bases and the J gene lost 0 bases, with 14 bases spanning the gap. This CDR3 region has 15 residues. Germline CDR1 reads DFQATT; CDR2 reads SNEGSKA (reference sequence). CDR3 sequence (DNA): TGCAGTGCTAGTCCCGGACGGGGGGCTAACTATGGCTACACCTTC. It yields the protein CSASPGRGANYGYTF.

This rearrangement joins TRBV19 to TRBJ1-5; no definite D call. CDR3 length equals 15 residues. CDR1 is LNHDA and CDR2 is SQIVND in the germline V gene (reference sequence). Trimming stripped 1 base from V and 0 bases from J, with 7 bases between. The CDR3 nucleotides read TGTGCCAGTAGTATAGGGGCCCCTAGCAATCAGCCCCAGCATTTT. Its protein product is CASSIGAPSNQPQHF. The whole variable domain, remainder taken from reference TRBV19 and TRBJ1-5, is DGGITQSPKYLFRKEGQNVTLSCEQNLNHDAMYWYRQDPGQGLRLIYYSQIVNDFQKGDIAEGYSVSREKKESFPLTVTSAQKNPTAFYLCASSIGAPSNQPQHFGDGTRLSIL.

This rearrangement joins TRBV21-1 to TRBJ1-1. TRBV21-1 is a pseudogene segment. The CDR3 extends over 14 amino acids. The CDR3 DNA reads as TGTGCCACCCATTTGGAGTTGATGAACACTGAAGCTTTCTTT. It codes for CATHLELMNTEAFF.

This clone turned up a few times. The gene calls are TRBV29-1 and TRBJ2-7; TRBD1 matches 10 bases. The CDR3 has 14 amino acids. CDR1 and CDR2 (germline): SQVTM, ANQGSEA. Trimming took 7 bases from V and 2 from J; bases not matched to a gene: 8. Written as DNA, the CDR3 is TGCAGCGCGATGACAGGGGGCATTGCCTACGAGCAGTACTTC. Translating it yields CSAMTGGIAYEQYF.

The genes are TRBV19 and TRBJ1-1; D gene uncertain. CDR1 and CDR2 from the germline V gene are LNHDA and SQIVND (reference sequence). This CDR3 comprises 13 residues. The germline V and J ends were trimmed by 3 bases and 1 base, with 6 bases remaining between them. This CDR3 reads CASSILRNTEAFF. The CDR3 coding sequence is TGTGCCAGTAGTATCCTCCGGAACACTGAAGCTTTCTTT.

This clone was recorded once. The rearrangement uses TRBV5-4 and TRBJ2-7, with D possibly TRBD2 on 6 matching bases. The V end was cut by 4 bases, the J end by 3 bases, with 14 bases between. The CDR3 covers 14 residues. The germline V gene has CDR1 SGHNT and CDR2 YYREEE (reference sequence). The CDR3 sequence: CASSSAGLHYEQYF. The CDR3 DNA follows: TGTGCCAGCAGCAGCGCGGGGCTCCACTACGAGCAGTACTTC.

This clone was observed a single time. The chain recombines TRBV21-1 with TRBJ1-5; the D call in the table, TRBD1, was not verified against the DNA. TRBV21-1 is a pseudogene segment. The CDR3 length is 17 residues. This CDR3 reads CASSKRQTLRDNQPQHF. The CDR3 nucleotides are TGTGCCAGCAGCAAAAGACAGACCCTTAGGGACAATCAGCCCCAGCATTTT.

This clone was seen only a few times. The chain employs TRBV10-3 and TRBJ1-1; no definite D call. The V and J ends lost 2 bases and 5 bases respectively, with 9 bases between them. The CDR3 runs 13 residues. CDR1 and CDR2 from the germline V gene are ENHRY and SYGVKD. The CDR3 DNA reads TGTGCCATCAGTGAGAACCCCTATACTGAAGCTTTCTTT. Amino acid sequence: CAISENPYTEAFF.

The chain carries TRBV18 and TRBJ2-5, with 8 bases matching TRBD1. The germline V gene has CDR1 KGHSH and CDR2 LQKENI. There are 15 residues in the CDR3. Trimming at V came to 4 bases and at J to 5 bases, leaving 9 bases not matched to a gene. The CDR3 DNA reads TGTGCCAGCTCACAGGACAGGGTTTCTTTGGAGACCCAGTACTTC. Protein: CASSQDRVSLETQYF.

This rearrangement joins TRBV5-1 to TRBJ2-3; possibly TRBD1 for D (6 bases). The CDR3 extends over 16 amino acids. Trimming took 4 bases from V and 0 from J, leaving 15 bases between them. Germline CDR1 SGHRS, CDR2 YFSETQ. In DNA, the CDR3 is TGCGCCAGCAGCACCCACGGGACAACTAGCACAGATACGCAGTATTTT. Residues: CASSTHGTTSTDTQYF.

CDR3 loop: CASSQGNRGGETQYF. The CDR3, as DNA: TGTGCCAGCAGTCAGGGGAACAGGGGTGGAGAGACCCAGTACTTC. The chain joins TRBV6-2 or TRBV6-3 to TRBJ2-5; 7 nucleotides line up with TRBD1. This CDR3 contains 15 residues. Germline lookup yields CDR1 MNHEY and CDR2 SVGEGT. V trimming: 5 bases; J trimming: 4 bases; junction bases outside the gene matches: 10.

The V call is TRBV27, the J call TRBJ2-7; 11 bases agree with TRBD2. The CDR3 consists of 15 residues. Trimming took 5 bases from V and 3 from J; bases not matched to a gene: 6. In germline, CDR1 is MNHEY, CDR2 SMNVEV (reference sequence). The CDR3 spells CASSPKTSGIYEQYF. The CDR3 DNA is TGTGCCAGCAGTCCGAAGACTAGCGGGATCTACGAGCAGTACTTC.

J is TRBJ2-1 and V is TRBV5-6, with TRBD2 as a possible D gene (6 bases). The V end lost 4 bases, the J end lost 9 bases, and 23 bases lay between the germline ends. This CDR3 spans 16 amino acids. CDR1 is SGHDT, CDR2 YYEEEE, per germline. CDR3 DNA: TGTGCCAGCAGCCCGATTACTAGCTTTCAGCCTACTGAGCAGTTCTTC. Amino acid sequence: CASSPITSFQPTEQFF.

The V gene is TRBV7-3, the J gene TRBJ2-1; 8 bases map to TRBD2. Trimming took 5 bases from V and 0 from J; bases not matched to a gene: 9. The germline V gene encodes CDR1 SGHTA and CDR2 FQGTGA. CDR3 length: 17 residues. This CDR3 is CASSPSTAGVSYNEQFF. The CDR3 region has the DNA TGTGCCAGCAGCCCGTCTACAGCGGGGGTCTCCTACAATGAGCAGTTCTTC.

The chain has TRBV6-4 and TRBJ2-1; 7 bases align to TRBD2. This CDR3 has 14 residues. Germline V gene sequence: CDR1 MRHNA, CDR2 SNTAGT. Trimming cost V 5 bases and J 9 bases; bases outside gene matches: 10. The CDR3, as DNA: TGTGCCAGCAGTATAGATGGCGGGAGAGGTGAGCAGTTCTTC. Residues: CASSIDGGRGEQFF.

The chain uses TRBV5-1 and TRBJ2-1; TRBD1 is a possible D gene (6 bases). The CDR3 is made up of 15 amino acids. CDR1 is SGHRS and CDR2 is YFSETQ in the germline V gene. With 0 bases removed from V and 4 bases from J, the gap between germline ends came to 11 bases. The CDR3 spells CASSLVGGLYNEQFF. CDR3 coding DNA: TGCGCCAGCAGCTTGGTTGGGGGCCTGTACAATGAGCAGTTCTTC.

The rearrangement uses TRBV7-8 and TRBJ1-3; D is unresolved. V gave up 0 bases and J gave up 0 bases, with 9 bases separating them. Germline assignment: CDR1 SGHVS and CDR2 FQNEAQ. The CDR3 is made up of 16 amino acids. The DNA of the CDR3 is TGTGCCAGCAGCTTAGCGTTACGCAGCTCTGGAAACACCATATATTTT. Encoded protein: CASSLALRSSGNTIYF.

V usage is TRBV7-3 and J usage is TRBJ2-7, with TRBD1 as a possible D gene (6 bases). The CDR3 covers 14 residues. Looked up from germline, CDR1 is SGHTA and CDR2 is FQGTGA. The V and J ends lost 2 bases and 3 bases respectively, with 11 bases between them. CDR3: CASSLQGPNYEQYF. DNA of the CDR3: TGTGCCAGCAGCTTACAGGGGCCAAACTACGAGCAGTACTTC.